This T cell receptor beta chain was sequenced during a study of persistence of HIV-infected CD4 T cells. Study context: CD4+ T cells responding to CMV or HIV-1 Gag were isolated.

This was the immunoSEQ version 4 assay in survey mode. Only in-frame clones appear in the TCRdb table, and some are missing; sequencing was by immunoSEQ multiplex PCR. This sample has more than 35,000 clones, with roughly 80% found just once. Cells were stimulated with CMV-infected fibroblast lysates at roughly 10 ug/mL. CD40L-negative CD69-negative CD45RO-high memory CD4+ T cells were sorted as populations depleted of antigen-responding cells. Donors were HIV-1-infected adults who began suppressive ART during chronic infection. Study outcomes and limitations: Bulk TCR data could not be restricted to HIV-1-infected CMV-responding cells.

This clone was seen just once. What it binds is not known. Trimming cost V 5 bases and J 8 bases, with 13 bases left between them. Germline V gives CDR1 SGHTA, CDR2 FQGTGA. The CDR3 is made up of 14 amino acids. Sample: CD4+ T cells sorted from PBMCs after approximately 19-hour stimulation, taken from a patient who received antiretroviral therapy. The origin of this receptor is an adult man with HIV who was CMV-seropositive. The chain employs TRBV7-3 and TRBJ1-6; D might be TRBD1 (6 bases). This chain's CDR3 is CASSNGGQDSPLHF. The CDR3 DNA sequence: TGTGCCAGCAGCAACGGGGGGCAAGATTCACCCCTCCACTTT.